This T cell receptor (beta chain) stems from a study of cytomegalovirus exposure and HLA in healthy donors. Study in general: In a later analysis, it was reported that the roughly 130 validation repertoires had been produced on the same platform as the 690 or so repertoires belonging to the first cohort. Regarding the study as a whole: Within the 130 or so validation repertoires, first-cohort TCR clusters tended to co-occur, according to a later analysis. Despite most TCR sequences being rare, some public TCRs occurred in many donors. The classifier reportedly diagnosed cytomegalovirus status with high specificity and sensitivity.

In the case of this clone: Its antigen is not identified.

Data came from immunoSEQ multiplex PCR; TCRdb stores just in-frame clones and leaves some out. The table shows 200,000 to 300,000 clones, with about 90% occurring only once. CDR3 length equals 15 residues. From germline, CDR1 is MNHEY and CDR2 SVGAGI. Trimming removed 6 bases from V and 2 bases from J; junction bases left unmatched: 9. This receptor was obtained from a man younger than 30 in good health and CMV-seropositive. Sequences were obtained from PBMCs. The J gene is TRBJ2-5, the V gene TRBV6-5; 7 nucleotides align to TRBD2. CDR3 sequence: CASSSGGMGQETQYF. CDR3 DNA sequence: TGTGCCAGCAGCTCCGGGGGGATGGGGCAAGAGACCCAGTACTTC.